This is a list of T cell receptor beta chains from one sample in a study of blood T cells in healthy people across ages. Using its own MiXCR run on the 5' RACE reads, TCRdb lists one record per CDR3 protein. Of 1.5 million to 1.8 million distinct CDR3 sequences in the sample, 35% to 45% were seen once. Sequencing input: blood. The receptors were gathered from a woman aged 18-30 years in good health. Both conserved end residues are part of each CDR3. Fields, in order: J gene, D gene, V gene, clone size, CDR3 protein, CDR3 DNA. D genes are given only for firm matches. For some rows the clone size is stated as once, few or many, or as a class when expanded; others skip it.

TRBJ1-5	-	TRBV12-3/TRBV12-4	-	CASSRPGRGNQPQHF	TGTGCCAGCAGCCGCCCAGGCAGGGGCAATCAGCCCCAGCATTTT
TRBJ1-5	TRBD1	TRBV6-1	few	CATTGGDRVQPQHF	TGTGCCACCACGGGAGGGGACAGGGTTCAGCCCCAGCATTTT
TRBJ1-3	-	TRBV28	few	CASSWRSSGNTIYF	TGTGCCAGCAGTTGGCGGAGCTCTGGAAACACCATATATTTT
TRBJ2-7	-	TRBV20-1	few	CSARDISSYEQYF	TGCAGTGCTAGGGACATCAGCTCCTACGAGCAGTACTTC
TRBJ2-5	TRBD2	TRBV5-1	few	CASSLPSGGAQETQYF	TGCGCCAGCAGCTTGCCAAGCGGGGGGGCCCAAGAGACCCAGTACTTC
TRBJ1-3	-	TRBV12-3/TRBV12-4	few	CASRLRGLSGNTIYF	TGTGCCAGCAGACTGAGGGGCCTCTCTGGAAACACCATATATTTT
TRBJ2-3	TRBD2	TRBV28	-	CASSFSGSTSFLFTDTQYF	TGTGCCAGCAGTTTTAGCGGGAGTACCTCTTTTCTTTTCACAGATACGCAGTATTTT
TRBJ2-1	-	TRBV6-5	few	CASSYRPWLNEQFF	TGTGCCAGCAGCTACCGACCGTGGCTGAATGAGCAGTTCTTC
TRBJ1-2	-	TRBV4-1	few	CASGQGVRGKQGINYGYTF	TGCGCCAGCGGCCAAGGGGTACGTGGAAAACAGGGAATTAACTATGGCTACACCTTC
TRBJ2-7	-	TRBV9	-	CANSVGVSPGHPSYEQYF	TGTGCCAACAGCGTTGGGGTTTCCCCGGGACACCCATCCTACGAGCAGTACTTC
TRBJ2-1	-	TRBV7-9	-	CASSLVTAGNEQFF	TGTGCCAGCAGCTTAGTTACAGCAGGGAATGAGCAGTTCTTC
TRBJ2-2	-	TRBV19	-	CATGHGRSVTGELFF	TGTGCCACTGGTCATGGCAGGTCTGTGACCGGGGAGCTGTTTTTT
TRBJ1-4	-	TRBV14	-	CASGQLGQREKLFF	TGTGCCAGCGGCCAACTGGGGCAAAGAGAAAAACTGTTTTTT
TRBJ2-6	TRBD1	TRBV12-3/TRBV12-4	-	CASRGTSGTGAGANVLTF	TGTGCCAGCAGGGGAACCTCCGGGACAGGGGCTGGGGCCAACGTCCTGACTTTC
TRBJ1-2	-	TRBV13	few	CASVLGIGLDGYTF	TGTGCCAGCGTCCTGGGTATCGGTCTGGATGGCTACACCTTC
TRBJ1-2	TRBD1	TRBV27	few	CASSAGTGGVGGYTF	TGTGCCAGCAGCGCCGGGACAGGGGGCGTAGGTGGCTACACCTTC
TRBJ1-4	TRBD1	TRBV7-9	few	CASSPSGTGDEKLFF	TGTGCCAGCAGCCCGAGCGGGACAGGGGATGAAAAACTGTTTTTT
TRBJ1-4	-	TRBV28	-	CASGPQLRVIMEKLFF	TGTGCCAGCGGTCCCCAACTCAGGGTCATAATGGAAAAACTGTTTTTT
TRBJ2-1	TRBD2	TRBV7-8	many	CASSFSGAGEQFF	TGTGCCAGCAGCTTTAGCGGGGCAGGTGAGCAGTTCTTC
TRBJ1-4	-	TRBV12-3/TRBV12-4	few	CASSLSGVYEKLFF	TGTGCCAGCAGTTTATCAGGGGTGTATGAAAAACTGTTTTTT
TRBJ1-2	-	TRBV7-2	few	CASSHSGRSNYGYTF	TGTGCCAGCAGCCACTCAGGACGGAGTAACTATGGCTACACCTTC
TRBJ2-3	TRBD2	TRBV7-2	few	CASSWGLAGSTDTQYF	TGTGCCAGCAGCTGGGGACTAGCGGGGAGCACAGATACGCAGTATTTT
TRBJ1-2	TRBD1	TRBV7-2	-	CASSIDRDYGYTF	TGTGCCAGCAGCATCGACAGGGACTATGGCTACACCTTC
TRBJ2-7	-	TRBV20-1	few	CSAIPGFSYEQYF	TGCAGTGCTATCCCGGGGTTCTCCTACGAGCAGTACTTC
TRBJ1-2	-	TRBV10-3	few	CAIRSTDNYGYTF	TGTGCCATCCGGTCAACGGACAACTATGGCTACACCTTC
TRBJ2-4	TRBD2	TRBV18	-	CASSPRTSGMDNEQYF	TGTGCCAGCTCACCTAGGACTAGCGGGATGGATAATGAGCAGTACTTC
TRBJ2-2	TRBD1	TRBV20-1	-	CSARDRTGWSGELFF	TGCAGTGCTAGAGACCGGACAGGGTGGTCCGGGGAGCTGTTTTTT
TRBJ2-5	-	TRBV2	-	CASSDLRGAGYDNEQYF	TGTGCCAGTAGTGATTTAAGAGGGGCAGGGTACGACAATGAGCAGTACTTC
TRBJ2-3	-	TRBV25-1	few	CASSSVETKTQYF	TGTGCCAGCAGCAGCGTAGAGACGAAAACGCAGTATTTT